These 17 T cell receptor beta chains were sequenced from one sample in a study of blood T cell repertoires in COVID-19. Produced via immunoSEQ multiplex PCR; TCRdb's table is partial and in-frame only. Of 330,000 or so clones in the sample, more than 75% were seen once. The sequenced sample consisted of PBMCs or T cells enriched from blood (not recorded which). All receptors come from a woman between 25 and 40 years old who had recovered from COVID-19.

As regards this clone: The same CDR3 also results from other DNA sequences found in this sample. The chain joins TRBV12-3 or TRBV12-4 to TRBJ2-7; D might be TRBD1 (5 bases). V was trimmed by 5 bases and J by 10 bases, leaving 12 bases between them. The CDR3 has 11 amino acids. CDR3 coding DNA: TGTGCCAGCAGTCTAACAGGTGGACAGTACTTC. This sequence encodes CASSLTGGQYF.

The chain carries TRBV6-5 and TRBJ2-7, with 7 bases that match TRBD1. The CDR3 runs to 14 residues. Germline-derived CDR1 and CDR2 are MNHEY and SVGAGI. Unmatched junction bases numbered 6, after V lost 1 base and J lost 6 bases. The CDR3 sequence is CASSYLATGFEQYF. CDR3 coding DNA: TGTGCCAGCAGTTACTTGGCGACAGGGTTCGAGCAGTACTTC.

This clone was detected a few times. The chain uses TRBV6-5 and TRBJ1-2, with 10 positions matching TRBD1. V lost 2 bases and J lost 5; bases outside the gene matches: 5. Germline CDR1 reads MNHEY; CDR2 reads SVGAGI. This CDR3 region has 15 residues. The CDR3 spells CASSYRRQGAYGYTF. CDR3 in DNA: TGTGCCAGCAGTTACCGTAGACAGGGGGCTTATGGCTACACCTTC.

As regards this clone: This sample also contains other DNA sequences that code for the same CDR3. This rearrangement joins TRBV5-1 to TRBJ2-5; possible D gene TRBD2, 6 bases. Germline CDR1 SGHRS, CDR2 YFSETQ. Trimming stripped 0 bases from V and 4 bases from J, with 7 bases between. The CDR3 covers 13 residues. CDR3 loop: CASSLAGGETQYF. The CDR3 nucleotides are TGCGCCAGCAGCTTGGCCGGGGGAGAGACCCAGTACTTC.

Here the CDR3 reads CASSLSSEPYNEQFF. The CDR3 nucleotides are TGTGCCAGCAGTTTATCAAGCGAGCCCTACAATGAGCAGTTCTTC. The rearrangement joins TRBV27 to TRBJ2-1; D unresolved. In germline, CDR1 is MNHEY, CDR2 SMNVEV (reference sequence). The length of the CDR3 is 15 residues. Trimming took off 0 bases at V and 2 bases at J, with 8 bases between the two ends.

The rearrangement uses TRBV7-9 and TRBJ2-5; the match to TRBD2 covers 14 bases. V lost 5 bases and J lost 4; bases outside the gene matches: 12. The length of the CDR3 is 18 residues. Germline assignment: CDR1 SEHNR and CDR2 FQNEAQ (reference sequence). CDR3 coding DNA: TGTGCCAGCAGCACCAGACTAGCGGGAGGGCCGTCGGTAGAGACCCAGTACTTC. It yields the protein CASSTRLAGGPSVETQYF.

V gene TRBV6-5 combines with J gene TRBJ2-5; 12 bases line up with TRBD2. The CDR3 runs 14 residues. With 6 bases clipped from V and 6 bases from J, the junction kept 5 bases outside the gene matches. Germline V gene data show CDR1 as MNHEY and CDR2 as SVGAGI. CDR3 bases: TGTGCCAGCAGAGCTAGCGGGGGGGCTCAGACCCAGTACTTC. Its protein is CASRASGGAQTQYF.

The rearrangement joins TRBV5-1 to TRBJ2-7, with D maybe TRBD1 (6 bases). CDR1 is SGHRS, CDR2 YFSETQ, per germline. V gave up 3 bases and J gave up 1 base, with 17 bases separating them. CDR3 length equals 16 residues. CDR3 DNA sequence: TGCGCCAGCAGCTCGTCCGGGACATTGATTTCCTACGAGCAGTACTTC. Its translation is CASSSSGTLISYEQYF.

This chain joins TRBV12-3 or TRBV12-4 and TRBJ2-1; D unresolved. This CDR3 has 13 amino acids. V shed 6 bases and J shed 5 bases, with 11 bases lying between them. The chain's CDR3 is CASRPQAHNEQFF. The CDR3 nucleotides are TGTGCCAGCAGGCCCCAGGCTCACAATGAGCAGTTCTTC.

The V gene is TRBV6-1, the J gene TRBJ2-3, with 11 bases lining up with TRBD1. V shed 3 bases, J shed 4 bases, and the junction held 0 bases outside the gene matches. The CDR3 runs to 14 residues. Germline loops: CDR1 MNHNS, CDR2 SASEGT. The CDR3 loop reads CASSEGQGADTQYF. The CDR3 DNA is TGTGCCAGCAGTGAGGGACAGGGGGCAGATACGCAGTATTTT.

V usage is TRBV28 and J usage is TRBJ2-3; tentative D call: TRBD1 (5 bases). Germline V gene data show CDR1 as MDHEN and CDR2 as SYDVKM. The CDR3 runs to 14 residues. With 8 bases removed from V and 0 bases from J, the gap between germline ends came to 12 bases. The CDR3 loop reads CASPVGASTDTQYF. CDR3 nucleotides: TGTGCCAGCCCCGTAGGGGCTAGCACAGATACGCAGTATTTT.

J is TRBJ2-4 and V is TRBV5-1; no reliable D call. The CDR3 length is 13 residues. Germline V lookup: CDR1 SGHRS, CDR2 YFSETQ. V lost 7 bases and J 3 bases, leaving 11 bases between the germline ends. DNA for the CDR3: TGCGCCAGCGGGCAGGTTGACAAAAACATTCAGTACTTC. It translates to CASGQVDKNIQYF.

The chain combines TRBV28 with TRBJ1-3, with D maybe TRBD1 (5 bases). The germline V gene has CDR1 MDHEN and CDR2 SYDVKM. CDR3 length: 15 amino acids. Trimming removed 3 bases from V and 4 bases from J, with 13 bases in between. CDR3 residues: CASSFPRDLGNTIYF. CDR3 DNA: TGTGCCAGCAGTTTCCCCAGGGATTTAGGAAACACCATATATTTT.

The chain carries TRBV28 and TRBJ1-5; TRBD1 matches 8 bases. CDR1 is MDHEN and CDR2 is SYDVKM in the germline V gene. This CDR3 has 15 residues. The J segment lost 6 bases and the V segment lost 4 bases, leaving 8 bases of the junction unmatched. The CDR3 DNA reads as TGTGCCAGCAGTTACCGTACAGGGGGGGGTCAGCCCCAGCATTTT. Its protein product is CASSYRTGGGQPQHF.

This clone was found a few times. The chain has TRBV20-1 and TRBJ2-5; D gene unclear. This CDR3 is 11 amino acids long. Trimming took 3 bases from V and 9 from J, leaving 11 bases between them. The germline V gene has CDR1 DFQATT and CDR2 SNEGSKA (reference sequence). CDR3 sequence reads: CSARPQNAQYF. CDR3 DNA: TGCAGTGCTAGGCCCCAGAACGCCCAGTACTTC.

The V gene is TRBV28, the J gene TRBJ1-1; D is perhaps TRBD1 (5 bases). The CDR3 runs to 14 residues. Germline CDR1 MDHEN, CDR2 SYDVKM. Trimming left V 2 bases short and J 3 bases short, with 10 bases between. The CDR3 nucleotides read TGTGCCAGCAGTTTAAGGCAGGGTTACACTGAAGCTTTCTTT. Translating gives CASSLRQGYTEAFF.

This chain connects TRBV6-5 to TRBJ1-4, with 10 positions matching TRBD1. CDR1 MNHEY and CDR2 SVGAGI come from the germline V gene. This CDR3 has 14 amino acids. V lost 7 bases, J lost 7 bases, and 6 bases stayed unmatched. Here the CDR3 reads CASNRQGAGEKLFF. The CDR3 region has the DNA TGTGCCAGCAATCGACAGGGGGCGGGTGAAAAACTGTTTTTT.